Detailed here is one T cell receptor beta chain. Its antigen is not identified. The sample belongs to a study of T cell responses to AZD1222 COVID-19 vaccine. Study results and limitations: Donors were mostly white British, more females; clonal diversity possibly underestimated.

Using immunoSEQ multiplex PCR, the repertoire was profiled, and TCRdb retains in-frame clones only, with some absent. The sample records 95,000 to 100,000 clones, more than 75% being singletons. The germline V gene has CDR1 MNHNY and CDR2 SVGAGI (reference sequence). The length of the CDR3 is 13 residues. V was clipped by 5 bases and J by 9 bases; unmatched bases: 8. This TCR was sampled from an adult who received the AZD1222 COVID-19 vaccine. Sequences were derived from peripheral blood, sampled 28 days after the second AZD1222 dose. V usage is TRBV6-6 and J usage is TRBJ1-2; TRBD1 agrees at 8 bases. CDR3 amino acids: CASSRLGQGSYTF. CDR3 bases: TGTGCCAGCAGTCGACTCGGACAGGGTAGCTACACCTTC.